This T cell receptor beta chain came from a study of blood T cell repertoires in COVID-19. Study context: Specimens from acute and convalescent COVID-19 originated in the United States, Italy and Spain. PBMCs, B-cell-depleted T cells, or T cells provided the cDNA or gDNA that made up the material.

TCRdb keeps only in-frame clones here, not all; method: immunoSEQ multiplex PCR. The table lists about 69,000 clones, more than 70% of them singletons. V was clipped by 3 bases and J by 6 bases; unmatched bases: 3. The V gene's germline CDR1 is KGHSH and CDR2 LQKENI. There are 15 residues in the CDR3. The clonotype was recovered from a human donor in a cohort sampled during active COVID-19. The chain uses TRBV18 and TRBJ1-6, with 9 bases identical to TRBD1. Specimen: peripheral blood. The CDR3 DNA is TGTGCCAGCTCACCGGGACAGGGAGGTAATTCACCCCTCCACTTT. Translation gives CASSPGQGGNSPLHF.